This T cell receptor (beta chain) emerged from a study of blood T cell repertoires in COVID-19. In the study overall: Donors in the United States, Italy and Spain gave samples during acute or convalescent COVID-19. From T cells, B-cell-depleted T cells, or PBMCs came the material, which was cDNA or gDNA.

The CDR3 extends over 15 amino acids. The trim removed 5 bases at V and 2 bases at J, leaving 7 bases unmatched. The V gene's germline CDR1 is MGHRA and CDR2 YSYEKL. Study processing details: Quantification of nucleated cells was approximated via reference gene primer amplification. Generated by immunoSEQ multiplex PCR, the TCRdb table keeps only in-frame clones and is missing some. The V and J calls and clone size come from that table; D and trimming were worked out from the DNA. This table holds about 370,000 clones, over 75% found once. Cohort 3 recovered donors had two negative PCRs, clearance, or symptom resolution.

The sequence derives from a man in his late teens or twenties who had recovered from COVID-19. The chain joins TRBV4-1 to TRBJ2-3; 7 bases are shared with TRBD1. The specimen sequenced was PBMCs or T cells enriched from blood (not recorded which). CDR3 sequence (DNA): TGCGCCAGCAGCGCAGAGGACAGGCTCACAGATACGCAGTATTTT. Its translation is CASSAEDRLTDTQYF.